This TCR beta chain was sequenced for a study of blood T cell repertoires in COVID-19 (dated by TCRdb to the early 2020s). About the investigation overall: Collaborator samples came from the United States, Italy and Spain and covered acute and convalescent phases of COVID-19. Samples came from the ongoing ImmuneRACE study (first 160 participants) plus 1,254 subjects from 6 global collaborators. Where available, HLA class I and class II types were obtained from metadata supplied by the sample provider rather than from assay-based typing. The material from the prospective study consisted of cDNA or gDNA derived from T cells, B-cell-depleted T cells, or PBMCs. Deeply sampled blood TCRbeta repertoires from subjects exposed to, actively infected with, or recovered from COVID-19 were included in the dataset. A freely available public database, intended as a resource for researchers studying the immune response to SARS-CoV-2, is where the repertoires were released. Sample metadata almost always included a de-identified subject ID, COVID-19 status, age in years and sex. Points the paper makes about the study in general: The amount of clinical and demographic metadata varied by source and participant and was provided uncurated.

TCRbeta CDR3 regions were amplified from genomic DNA using the immunoSEQ Assay, a bias-controlled multiplex PCR. The authors' pipeline ran thus. Within the assay, amplification of reference gene primers was used to estimate how many nucleated cells each sample contained. To quantify the absolute abundance of each unique TCRbeta CDR3 rearrangement, sequence reads were collapsed and filtered. Productive Simpson clonality was computed per sample as the square root of Simpson's diversity index over productive rearrangements. As stored in TCRdb, this immuneACCESS dataset retains in-frame rearrangements with V and J assigned. A fraction of the clones does not appear; measured against another copy, unresolved V genes explain less than half of the discrepancy, and the remainder lacks a known reason. V, J and clone size are those of that table, while D and trimming were read from the DNA. The sample records 210,000 or so clones, around 89% of which are singletons. Around 4.8% of the sample belongs to the ten largest clones.

Whole blood was collected in K2EDTA tubes by collaborating institutions according to the institutions' own protocols. Collaborator samples were shipped for TCRbeta analysis as frozen whole blood, isolated PBMCs, or DNA extracted from either sample type. Concerning this clone itself: No cognate antigen has been identified for it. There are no base qualities to consult, and no much larger clone falls within one base.

The CDR3 runs 15 amino acids, cysteine and phenylalanine included. Of all the DNA, just the CDR3 is kept, 45 bases in frame from base 1. The V and J ends are trimmed by 8 bases and 3 bases, leaving 16 bases between them. Based on the germline V gene, the CDR1 and CDR2 sequences are SNHLY and FYNNEI. In this chain, TRBV2 is recombined with TRBJ1-4; no D gene call is confident. This clonotype was sampled from a woman between 40 and 50 years old with acute or convalescent COVID-19. Sample: peripheral blood. The CDR3 loop reads CASYPSEQSNEKLFF. The nucleotides are TGTGCCAGCTACCCCTCGGAACAGTCTAATGAAAAACTGTTTTTT.